This is a list of T cell receptor beta chains from one sample in a study of blood T cells in healthy people across ages. Each CDR3 protein gets one entry after TCRdb re-called the 5' RACE reads with MiXCR. The sample lists roughly 1.9 million distinct CDR3 sequences; more than 35% were seen once. The sample was blood. These receptors were taken from a human donor in good health. Each CDR3 is given with its conserved first and last residue. The D gene is left open where the match is weak. Clone sizes are given selectively: once, few, many, or a class where the clone is expanded.

clone_size	v_call	j_call	d_call	cdr3_aa	cdr3_nt
few	TRBV20-1	TRBJ2-5	NA	CSASGHEETQYF	TGCAGTGCTTCGGGACATGAAGAGACCCAGTACTTC
few	TRBV7-9	TRBJ2-7	NA	CASSFVQGPSYEQYF	TGTGCCAGCAGCTTTGTCCAGGGGCCCTCCTACGAGCAGTACTTC
once	TRBV27	TRBJ1-1	TRBD1	CASSLRPGQGLNTEAFF	TGTGCCAGCAGTTTACGGCCGGGACAGGGTTTGAACACTGAAGCTTTCTTT
NA	TRBV21-1	TRBJ2-2	NA	CASSKGKTGFTGELFF	TGTGCCAGCAGCAAAGGAAAGACAGGGTTTACCGGGGAGCTGTTTTTT
few	TRBV12-3/TRBV12-4	TRBJ2-5	NA	CASSLRNFPGETQYF	TGTGCCAGCAGTTTAAGAAACTTTCCAGGGGAGACCCAGTACTTC
NA	TRBV11-3	TRBJ2-1	TRBD2	CASSPRLAGGINEQFF	TGTGCCAGCAGCCCTCGACTAGCGGGGGGAATTAATGAGCAGTTCTTC
NA	TRBV12-3/TRBV12-4	TRBJ1-5	NA	CASSFGQSLNQPQHF	TGTGCCAGCAGTTTTGGACAAAGCCTCAATCAGCCCCAGCATTTT
NA	TRBV4-1	TRBJ2-3	NA	CASSQGLQGPVDTQYF	TGCGCCAGCAGCCAAGGTCTCCAGGGGCCGGTAGATACGCAGTATTTT
NA	TRBV4-3	TRBJ1-1	TRBD1	CASSQEDRVDTEAFF	TGCGCCAGCAGCCAGGAGGACAGGGTAGACACTGAAGCTTTCTTT
NA	TRBV24-1	TRBJ2-1	NA	CATNEAGRGFNEQFF	TGTGCCACCAACGAGGCTGGGCGGGGCTTTAATGAGCAGTTCTTC
NA	TRBV30	TRBJ1-2	NA	CAWILNRDTYGYTF	TGTGCCTGGATTTTAAACCGGGACACCTATGGCTACACCTTC
NA	TRBV28	TRBJ2-7	NA	CASSSIGTPKPYEQYF	TGTGCCAGCAGTTCTATCGGGACACCTAAGCCCTACGAGCAGTACTTC
NA	TRBV5-1	TRBJ2-1	NA	CASSPHNYNEQFF	TGCGCCAGCAGCCCCCATAACTACAATGAGCAGTTCTTC
few	TRBV7-2	TRBJ2-5	NA	CASSLLSGPQETQYF	TGTGCCAGCAGCTTATTGTCAGGGCCACAAGAGACCCAGTACTTC
NA	TRBV7-2	TRBJ2-5	TRBD1	CASSLQWDRQTQYF	TGTGCCAGCAGCCTCCAATGGGACAGGCAGACCCAGTACTTC
few	TRBV7-2	TRBJ1-2	NA	CASSLRRPMGANYGYTF	TGTGCCAGCAGCCTCCGTCGACCGATGGGGGCTAACTATGGCTACACCTTC
NA	TRBV19	TRBJ1-2	NA	CASRVSGGVGYGYTF	TGTGCCAGTAGGGTTTCGGGGGGCGTGGGCTATGGCTACACCTTC
once	TRBV6-2/TRBV6-3	TRBJ2-2	TRBD2	CASSNPALAGVAGELFF	TGTGCCAGCAGTAACCCTGCGCTAGCGGGGGTAGCCGGGGAGCTGTTTTTT
few	TRBV6-5	TRBJ2-1	TRBD1	CASSYSTGPFDNEQFF	TGTGCCAGCAGTTACTCGACAGGGCCGTTCGACAATGAGCAGTTCTTC
few	TRBV18	TRBJ1-2	NA	CASSQPPTMGGYTF	TGTGCCAGCTCTCAACCGCCCACGATGGGTGGCTACACCTTC
many	TRBV7-9	TRBJ2-1	NA	CASSSGLTNEQFF	TGTGCCAGCAGCTCGGGACTTACCAATGAGCAGTTCTTC
many	TRBV4-2	TRBJ2-5	NA	CASSQEWGGETQYF	TGCGCCAGCAGCCAAGAATGGGGAGGAGAGACCCAGTACTTC
NA	TRBV6-5	TRBJ1-2	NA	CASSWTGRASGYTF	TGTGCCAGCAGTTGGACCGGGAGGGCTAGTGGCTACACCTTC
few	TRBV25-1	TRBJ2-5	TRBD1	CASSEPGQGEETQYF	TGTGCCAGCAGTGAGCCGGGACAGGGGGAAGAGACCCAGTACTTC
NA	TRBV7-9	TRBJ1-4	TRBD1	CASSEGTGGYEKLFF	TGTGCCAGCAGCGAGGGGACAGGGGGGTATGAAAAACTGTTTTTT
NA	TRBV4-1	TRBJ2-7	TRBD1	CASSQHSGTGGYEQYF	TGCGCCAGCAGCCAGCATTCCGGGACAGGGGGCTACGAGCAGTACTTC
few	TRBV27	TRBJ1-6	TRBD1	CASSLRDRGNSPLHF	TGTGCCAGCAGTCTACGGGACAGGGGTAATTCACCCCTCCACTTT
NA	TRBV4-1	TRBJ1-5	NA	CASSRRTQANNQPQHF	TGCGCCAGCAGCCGTAGGACGCAGGCCAACAATCAGCCCCAGCATTTT
few	TRBV28	TRBJ2-1	NA	CASSSRAPYNEQFF	TGTGCCAGCAGCTCGCGGGCCCCCTACAATGAGCAGTTCTTC
NA	TRBV6-2/TRBV6-3	TRBJ2-7	NA	CASSTTLGSPYEQYF	TGTGCCAGCAGTACAACCCTGGGAAGCCCCTACGAGCAGTACTTC
few	TRBV7-9	TRBJ1-5	NA	CASSHEGGNQPQHF	TGTGCCAGCAGCCACGAGGGAGGAAATCAGCCCCAGCATTTT
NA	TRBV7-2	TRBJ1-5	TRBD1	CASSRIRDRGLGSNQPQHF	TGTGCCAGCAGCCGCATCCGGGACAGGGGGCTAGGAAGCAATCAGCCCCAGCATTTT
NA	TRBV29-1	TRBJ1-1	NA	CSAVGGRVVSNTEAFF	TGCAGCGCTGTGGGGGGACGTGTCGTGTCGAACACTGAAGCTTTCTTT
few	TRBV7-6	TRBJ2-1	NA	CASSSKLPGPSLHLYNEQFF	TGTGCCAGCAGCTCGAAACTACCGGGACCTAGCCTTCACCTCTACAATGAGCAGTTCTTC
NA	TRBV12-3/TRBV12-4	TRBJ2-2	TRBD2	CASSLEPTSGGANTGELFF	TGTGCCAGCAGTTTAGAGCCGACTAGCGGGGGGGCGAACACCGGGGAGCTGTTTTTT
NA	TRBV5-1	TRBJ2-7	TRBD1	CASSTGGTGGYEQYF	TGCGCCAGCAGCACAGGAGGGACAGGAGGCTACGAGCAGTACTTC
once	TRBV7-2	TRBJ1-2	NA	CASSLVIEGRGGDSYGYTF	TGTGCCAGCAGCTTAGTTATAGAGGGGCGCGGGGGGGATAGCTATGGCTACACCTTC
NA	TRBV7-6	TRBJ2-1	TRBD2	CASSPKAGGVPSDNEQFF	TGTGCTAGCAGCCCCAAAGCCGGGGGGGTTCCCTCCGACAATGAGCAGTTCTTC
NA	TRBV12-3/TRBV12-4	TRBJ2-1	TRBD2	CASSLLAGGPHNEQFF	TGTGCCAGCAGTCTCCTAGCGGGGGGGCCGCATAATGAGCAGTTCTTC
NA	TRBV6-5	TRBJ1-2	NA	CASSTGSGEGYTF	TGTGCCAGCAGTACCGGGTCCGGGGAAGGCTACACCTTC
few	TRBV5-6	TRBJ2-3	TRBD1	CASSHLRQGFSDTQYF	TGTGCCAGCAGCCATCTTCGACAGGGCTTCTCGGATACGCAGTATTTT
few	TRBV5-4	TRBJ2-1	TRBD2	CASSRTSGGVRNEQFF	TGTGCCAGCAGCAGGACTAGCGGGGGGGTGCGGAATGAGCAGTTCTTC
NA	TRBV9	TRBJ2-1	TRBD2	CAGSVGLGDEQFF	TGTGCCGGCAGCGTAGGACTAGGAGATGAGCAGTTCTTC
few	TRBV28	TRBJ1-5	NA	CASSLLRGSNQPQHF	TGTGCCAGCAGTTTGCTCAGGGGTAGCAATCAGCCCCAGCATTTT
NA	TRBV7-4	TRBJ2-3	NA	CASSLVGFEDTQYF	TGTGCCAGCAGCTTAGTCGGGTTTGAAGATACGCAGTATTTT
few	TRBV12-3/TRBV12-4	TRBJ1-2	NA	CASRPGPRPYGYTF	TGTGCCAGCAGACCGGGACCCCGTCCCTATGGCTACACCTTC
once	TRBV7-8	TRBJ1-3	NA	CASNDLGNTIYF	TGTGCCAGTAACGACTTGGGGAACACCATATATTTT